These T cell receptor beta chains were read from a single sample in a study of shared clonotypes between healthy human individuals. This table comes from immunoSEQ multiplex PCR, and its TCRdb copy is limited to in-frame clones, with some not included. The sample contains about 180,000 clones, over 85% of which appear only once. The sequenced material came from naive CD4+ T cells sorted from blood. The receptors here all came from a woman aged 25 to 39 in good health. Both conserved end residues are part of each CDR3. D genes are given only for firm matches. Rows give clone size only sometimes, using once, few, many, or a class for an expanded clone.

D gene	clone size	V gene	J gene	CDR3 DNA	CDR3 protein
TRBD1	.	TRBV27	TRBJ1-4	TGTGCCAGCAGGCGGTCGCGGGACAGATTTAATGAAAAACTGTTTTTT	CASRRSRDRFNEKLFF
TRBD1	.	TRBV7-9	TRBJ1-5	TGTGCCAGCAGCTTAGCGGCGGCAGGGGGTCAGCCCCAGCATTTT	CASSLAAAGGQPQHF
TRBD2	.	TRBV19	TRBJ2-3	TGTGCCAGTAGTCTCAGGACTAGCGGAATGCCTAGCACAGATACGCAGTATTTT	CASSLRTSGMPSTDTQYF
.	once	TRBV11-2	TRBJ2-1	TGTGCCAGCAGCTTAGACTCGGATGAGCAGTTCTTC	CASSLDSDEQFF
TRBD2	.	TRBV7-2	TRBJ2-7	TGTGCCAGCAGCCCCGGGTGGGGGGGACGCGAGCAGTACTTC	CASSPGWGGREQYF
.	.	TRBV7-9	TRBJ1-4	TGTGCCAGCAGCTTTGGCGAGGTTGCTAATGAAAAACTGTTTTTT	CASSFGEVANEKLFF
.	.	TRBV19	TRBJ1-2	TGTGCCAGTAGTACCTCCACAGGGTATCTCGGCTATGGCTACACCTTC	CASSTSTGYLGYGYTF
.	.	TRBV5-1	TRBJ2-3	TGCGCCAGCAGGTCCGCCGGGGCTAGCACAGATACGCAGTATTTT	CASRSAGASTDTQYF
TRBD1	.	TRBV11-1	TRBJ2-3	TGTGCCAGCAGCTCCAAACCGGGACAGGGGGTCGCAGATACGCAGTATTTT	CASSSKPGQGVADTQYF
.	.	TRBV4-1	TRBJ2-2	TGCGCCAGCAGGGTGGAAGTAATTACCGGGGAGCTGTTTTTT	CASRVEVITGELFF
TRBD1	.	TRBV4-1	TRBJ2-2	TGCGCCAGCAGCCAGATCCGGGACAGCAACACCGGGGAGCTGTTTTTT	CASSQIRDSNTGELFF
.	.	TRBV19	TRBJ2-6	TGTGCCAGTAGTCTTCAACAGAGGGTAGGCTCTGGGGCCAACGTCCTGACTTTC	CASSLQQRVGSGANVLTF
.	.	TRBV4-2	TRBJ2-7	TGTGCCAGCAGCCAAGACAGGGCGGGGACCTACGAGCAGTACTTC	CASSQDRAGTYEQYF
.	.	TRBV18	TRBJ1-2	TGTGCCAGCTCACCACCGGGACGGACAAATTATGGCTACACCTTC	CASSPPGRTNYGYTF
TRBD1	few	TRBV25-1	TRBJ1-2	TGTGCCAGCAGTGCCTCCGGGACAGGGAATGCCTACACCTTC	CASSASGTGNAYTF
.	.	TRBV11-2	TRBJ2-3	TGTGCCAGCAGCTTAGAGGGTGCGGGCACCACGCAGTATTTT	CASSLEGAGTTQYF
TRBD2	.	TRBV19	TRBJ2-7	TGTGCCAGTGGACTAGCGGGAGGGCTGGGCCCCTCCGAGCAGTACTTC	CASGLAGGLGPSEQYF
.	few	TRBV27	TRBJ2-7	TGTGCCAGTTTATCGTCCGGGAGACACGAGCAGTACTTC	CASLSSGRHEQYF
TRBD2	.	TRBV10-3	TRBJ2-7	TGTGCCATCAGTGAGGCGGGACTAGCGGGAGCCGAGCAGTACTTC	CAISEAGLAGAEQYF
TRBD2	.	TRBV7-6	TRBJ2-1	TGTGCCAGCAGCACACAGACTAGCGGGGGAAACAATGAGCAGTTCTTC	CASSTQTSGGNNEQFF
.	.	TRBV11-2	TRBJ2-1	TGTGCCAGCAGCCCACGACCAGGGACATACGGAGCGAATGAGCAGTTCTTC	CASSPRPGTYGANEQFF
.	.	TRBV10-2	TRBJ2-7	TGCGCCAGCAGTGACGTTGGTAGGGGCTCCTACGAGCAGTACTTC	CASSDVGRGSYEQYF
.	.	TRBV6-1	TRBJ2-7	TGTGCCAGCAGTGAACTTGGGATCTACGAGCAGTACTTC	CASSELGIYEQYF
.	.	TRBV28	TRBJ1-3	TGTGCCAGCAGTTCTTCCTCTGGAAACACCATATATTTT	CASSSSSGNTIYF
TRBD1	once	TRBV9	TRBJ2-5	TGTGCCAGCAGCCCCGGGACAGGAGCCCAAGAGACCCAGTACTTC	CASSPGTGAQETQYF
.	.	TRBV4-1	TRBJ1-2	TGCGCCAGCAGCCAACCCATTGCCGGCAAGGACTATGGCTACACCTTC	CASSQPIAGKDYGYTF
TRBD2	.	TRBV4-2	TRBJ2-1	TGTGCCAGCAGCCAATCCACGAGGTTGGTAGCGGGATCGGGTGAGCAGTTCTTC	CASSQSTRLVAGSGEQFF
TRBD1	.	TRBV29-1	TRBJ2-6	TGCAGCGTTCGGACAGGATTTAGCTCTGGGGCCAACGTCCTGACTTTC	CSVRTGFSSGANVLTF
TRBD2	.	TRBV7-9	TRBJ2-3	TGTGCCAGCAGTCTAGCGGGAGGGACAGATACGCAGTATTTT	CASSLAGGTDTQYF
TRBD1	.	TRBV28	TRBJ1-1	TGTGCCAGCAGTTTAGTTGGGACAGCGAACACTGAAGCTTTCTTT	CASSLVGTANTEAFF
.	.	TRBV10-3	TRBJ1-1	TGTGCCATTTCGCCAGCGGGCACTGAAGCTTTCTTT	CAISPAGTEAFF
.	.	TRBV5-1	TRBJ2-1	TGCGCCAGCAGCTTGGCACCTAGCGATTACAATGAGCAGTTCTTC	CASSLAPSDYNEQFF
.	.	TRBV7-8	TRBJ2-7	TGTGCCAGCAGCCCGAGCGGAATCTACGAGCAGTACTTC	CASSPSGIYEQYF
.	.	TRBV2	TRBJ2-7	TGTGCCAGCAAACGGGGGACTCGCTACGAGCAGTACTTC	CASKRGTRYEQYF
TRBD1	.	TRBV10-3	TRBJ1-1	TGTGCCATCAGTGGGACAGGGGGCCTCACTGAAGCTTTCTTT	CAISGTGGLTEAFF
TRBD1	.	TRBV23-1	TRBJ1-1	TGCGCCAGCAGTCTCGCCGCGGGCAGGGGGCAAGGGAACACTGAAGCTTTCTTT	CASSLAAGRGQGNTEAFF
.	.	TRBV9	TRBJ1-4	TGTGCCAGCAGCCAATCAGCAGGGCTTAATGAAAAACTGTTTTTT	CASSQSAGLNEKLFF